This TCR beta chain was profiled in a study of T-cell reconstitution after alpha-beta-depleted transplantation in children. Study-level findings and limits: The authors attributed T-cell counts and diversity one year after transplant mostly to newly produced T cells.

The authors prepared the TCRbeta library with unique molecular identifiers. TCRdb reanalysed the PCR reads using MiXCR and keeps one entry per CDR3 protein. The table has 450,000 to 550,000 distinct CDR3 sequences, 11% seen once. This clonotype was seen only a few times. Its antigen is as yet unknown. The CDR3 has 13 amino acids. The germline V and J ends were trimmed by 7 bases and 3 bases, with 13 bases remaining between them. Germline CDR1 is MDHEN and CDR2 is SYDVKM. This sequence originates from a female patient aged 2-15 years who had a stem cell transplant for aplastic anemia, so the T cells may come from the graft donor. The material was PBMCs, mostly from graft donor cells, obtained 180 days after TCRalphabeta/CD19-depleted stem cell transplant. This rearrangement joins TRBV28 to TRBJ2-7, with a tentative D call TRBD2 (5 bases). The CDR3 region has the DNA TGTGCCAGCACTTATCCCGGGAACTACGAGCAGTACTTC. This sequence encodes CASTYPGNYEQYF.